This passage covers 14 T cell receptor beta chains from one sample sequenced in a study of T cells in Graves' hyperthyroidism and ophthalmopathy. RNA transcripts gave rise to amplified TCR beta CDR3 regions. The HTBI primer set was used in a first-round RT-PCR of the TCR CDR3. TCRdb reprocessed the multiplex PCR reads with MiXCR, giving one entry per CDR3 protein. Seen here are approximately 610,000 distinct CDR3 sequences, roughly 14% observed once, and the top ten hold about 3.9%. The sequencing input was blood. These receptors originate from a woman in her thirties or forties with Graves' ophthalmopathy.

This clonotype was found many times. The CDR3 region is CASSILFQETQYF. The CDR3, as DNA: TGTGCCAGCTCAATTCTCTTCCAGGAGACCCAGTACTTC. V gene TRBV18 combines with J gene TRBJ2-5; D remains ambiguous. This CDR3 contains 13 residues. The germline V and J ends were trimmed by 5 bases and 5 bases, with 12 bases remaining between them. In germline, CDR1 is KGHSH, CDR2 LQKENI.

The rearrangement uses TRBV6-2 or TRBV6-3 and TRBJ2-7, with 11 bases aligning to TRBD2. Germline trimming cut 7 bases from V and 3 bases from J; bases unmatched to any gene: 2. The CDR3 covers 13 residues. Germline CDR1 reads MNHEY; CDR2 reads SVGEGT. In DNA form, the CDR3 reads TGTGCCAGCAAGGGACTAGCGGTCTACGAGCAGTACTTC. It yields the protein CASKGLAVYEQYF.

This clonotype was seen many times. The genes are TRBV12-3 or TRBV12-4 and TRBJ1-1; D is unclear. V dropped 3 bases and J dropped 1 base, with 9 bases sitting between them. This CDR3 comprises 14 residues. Written as DNA, the CDR3 is TGTGCCAGCAGTTTGGGTGAACCGAACACTGAAGCTTTCTTT. It specifies CASSLGEPNTEAFF.

This clonotype has at least ten counts. The V call is TRBV11-1, the J call TRBJ1-2; D gene unclear. V was trimmed by 5 bases and J by 0 bases, leaving 16 bases between them. The germline CDR1 and CDR2 sequences are SGHAT and FQDESV (reference sequence). This CDR3 is built from 16 residues. The CDR3 loop is CASSPSLVAANYGYTF. Written as DNA, the CDR3 is TGTGCCAGCAGCCCCTCCCTCGTAGCCGCTAACTATGGCTACACCTTC.

This clonotype showed up many times. The V gene is TRBV2, the J gene TRBJ1-5, with 8 bases lining up with TRBD1. Trimming took 5 bases from V and 6 from J; bases not matched to a gene: 6. CDR3 length: 14 amino acids. CDR1 and CDR2 from the germline V gene are SNHLY and FYNNEI. CDR3 DNA sequence: TGTGCCAGCAGTTTGGACAGGGTAGGTCAGCCCCAGCATTTT. Its translation is CASSLDRVGQPQHF.

This clonotype showed up many times. The chain combines TRBV6-2 or TRBV6-3 with TRBJ2-7, with 9 bases identical to TRBD1. Germline V gene lookup returns CDR1 MNHEY and CDR2 SVGEGT. V shed 8 bases, J shed 3 bases, and the junction held 8 bases outside the gene matches. The length of the CDR3 is 14 residues. Here the CDR3 DNA reads TGTGCCAGCGACCACGGGACAGGGCTCTACGAGCAGTACTTC. It specifies CASDHGTGLYEQYF.

The table lists this clonotype with many counts. The CDR3 DNA is TGTGCCAGCAGCCCCCAAAAGCGGTTGGCCCAGTACTTC. Translation gives CASSPQKRLAQYF. The rearrangement uses TRBV7-2 and TRBJ2-5; the D gene is possibly TRBD2 (5 bases). The length of the CDR3 is 13 residues. Per germline, CDR1 SGHTA and CDR2 FQGNSA. Between the trimmed V and J ends, which lost 5 bases and 9 bases, there was a span of 16 bases.

This clonotype came up many times. The chain links TRBV6-2 or TRBV6-3 to TRBJ1-2, with 8 nucleotides matching TRBD1. The germline gives CDR1 MNHEY, CDR2 SVGEGT. V dropped 6 bases and J dropped 7; count of bases not matched to a gene: 4. CDR3 length equals 12 residues. CDR3 DNA: TGTGCCAGCAGCCAGGGGGCAAGTGGCTACACCTTC. This codes for CASSQGASGYTF.

This clonotype was seen many times. CDR3: CASRGADTGELFF. The CDR3, as DNA: TGTGCCAGCAGGGGGGCGGACACCGGGGAGCTGTTTTTT. The chain couples TRBV2 to TRBJ2-2; maybe TRBD1 (6 bases). Germline assignment: CDR1 SNHLY and CDR2 FYNNEI. The V end lost 6 bases, the J end lost 3 bases, and 8 bases lay between the germline ends. The CDR3 extends over 13 amino acids.

At least ten counts were recorded for this clonotype. This chain connects TRBV29-1 to TRBJ2-7, with TRBD1 matching over 8 bases. In germline, CDR1 is SQVTM, CDR2 ANQGSEA. J was trimmed by 7 bases and V by 2 bases; bases with no gene match: 7. The CDR3 is made up of 13 amino acids. The CDR3: CSVELQGAGEQYF. CDR3 DNA: TGCAGCGTTGAATTGCAGGGGGCTGGGGAGCAGTACTTC.

This clonotype was picked up many times. The chain links TRBV30 to TRBJ1-2; TRBD1 matches 10 bases. Germline V gene sequence: CDR1 GTSNPN, CDR2 SVGIG (reference sequence). There are 14 residues in the CDR3. Trimming took 3 bases from V and 8 from J; bases not matched to a gene: 9. The CDR3 here is CAWRRTGGSLGYTF. Here the CDR3 DNA reads TGTGCCTGGAGGCGGACAGGGGGATCTCTCGGCTACACCTTC.

This clonotype was seen at least ten times. The chain uses TRBV9 and TRBJ1-5; a possible D gene is TRBD1 (5 bases). The V gene's germline CDR1 is SGDLS and CDR2 YYNGEE. This CDR3 spans 14 amino acids. Trimming left V 4 bases short and J 3 bases short, with 11 bases between. The CDR3 coding sequence is TGTGCCAGCAGCAGAGACAGCGTCAATCAGCCCCAGCATTTT. This sequence encodes CASSRDSVNQPQHF.

This clonotype was seen ten or more times. The CDR3 region is CASSLTGGSEWGQETQYF. CDR3 coding DNA: TGTGCCAGCAGCTTGACTGGGGGGTCCGAATGGGGGCAAGAGACCCAGTACTTC. The chain couples TRBV5-6 to TRBJ2-5; maybe TRBD2 (6 bases). This CDR3 is built from 18 residues. The germline V gene encodes CDR1 SGHDT and CDR2 YYEEEE. Trimming pared 1 base from V and 2 bases from J, leaving 21 bases between.

This clonotype was seen many times. The genes are TRBV6-5 and TRBJ2-7; possibly TRBD1 for D (5 bases). Germline V CDR1 and CDR2: MNHEY, SVGAGI. The germline V and J ends were trimmed by 0 bases and 2 bases, with 14 bases remaining between them. CDR3 length equals 16 residues. As DNA, the CDR3 is TGTGCCAGCAGTTACTCAAGGGGAAGAGGCACCTACGAGCAGTACTTC. It encodes CASSYSRGRGTYEQYF.